The next 26 T cell receptor beta chains were all read from a single sample in a study of blood T cell repertoires in COVID-19. TCRdb's copy holds only in-frame clones and misses some; the assay was immunoSEQ multiplex PCR. In the table there are 200,000 to 250,000 clones, 75% to 85% of which are singletons. The sample consisted of peripheral blood. These receptors all stem from a woman between 50 and 59 years old with acute or convalescent COVID-19.

The chain recombines TRBV27 with TRBJ2-3; D remains unclear. This CDR3 has 12 residues. Germline V gene lookup returns CDR1 MNHEY and CDR2 SMNVEV (reference sequence). Trimming removed 4 bases at V and 7 bases at J, with 9 bases between. This CDR3 reads CASSSTRNTQYF. The CDR3 DNA follows: TGTGCCAGCAGTTCGACGAGGAATACGCAGTATTTT.

Details on this clone: A read error may produce the germline difference seen at one junction end. The chain is built from TRBV28 and TRBJ1-1, with 7 bases lining up with TRBD1. Germline-derived CDR1 and CDR2 are MDHEN and SYDVKM. The CDR3 has 14 amino acids. The CDR3 nucleotides read TGTGCCAGCATTTTAGGGGGCGTCGGTACTGAAGCTTTCTTT. Amino acids: CASILGGVGTEAFF.

J is TRBJ2-5 and V is TRBV6-1; D call uncertain. The germline gives CDR1 MNHNS, CDR2 SASEGT. This CDR3 region has 12 residues. Trimming pared 6 bases from V and 5 bases from J, leaving 10 bases between. CDR3 residues: CASSRTWETQYF. The CDR3 bases are TGTGCCAGCAGCAGAACCTGGGAGACCCAGTACTTC.

The V call is TRBV6-5, the J call TRBJ2-1; 7 nucleotides match TRBD1. The V segment lost 7 bases and the J segment 4 bases; nucleotides outside the gene matches: 7. The germline CDR1 and CDR2 sequences are MNHEY and SVGAGI. CDR3 length equals 14 residues. The CDR3 nucleotides are TGTGCCAGCATAATGGACAGGCGTTACAATGAGCAGTTCTTC. This sequence encodes CASIMDRRYNEQFF.

This clone appeared once. This chain joins TRBV6-2 or TRBV6-3 and TRBJ2-7, with D possibly matching TRBD1 (5 bases). Deletions cut 2 bases from V and 3 bases from J, with 8 bases between. Germline V gene lookup returns CDR1 MNHEY and CDR2 SVGEGT. The CDR3 covers 13 residues. CDR3 sequence reads: CASSYDSYYEQYF. The CDR3 nucleotides are TGTGCCAGCAGTTACGACAGTTACTACGAGCAGTACTTC.

The rearrangement links TRBV5-4 to TRBJ2-3; 7 bases match TRBD1. This CDR3 contains 17 residues. Looked up from germline, CDR1 is SGHNT and CDR2 is YYREEE (reference sequence). Trimming removed 4 bases from V and 5 bases from J; junction bases left unmatched: 16. The CDR3, as DNA: TGTGCCAGCAGCGCCCGGGGACAGCTGCTTGAGGGAGATACGCAGTATTTT. It specifies CASSARGQLLEGDTQYF.

This chain uses TRBV28 with TRBJ1-3; weak D call: TRBD1 (6 bases). V was shortened by 3 bases and J by 2 bases, with 14 bases between the two germline ends. Germline assignment: CDR1 MDHEN and CDR2 SYDVKM. CDR3 length: 16 residues. CDR3 amino acids: CASSFDLGGPGNTIYF. CDR3 DNA: TGTGCCAGCAGTTTTGACCTCGGGGGGCCTGGAAACACCATATATTTT.

Ten or more counts support this clone. Written as DNA, the CDR3 is TGTGCCAGCAGCTCGAAGACAGAGTTCACTGAAGCTTTCTTT. Protein product: CASSSKTEFTEAFF. The chain combines TRBV5-6 with TRBJ1-1; TRBD1 might be the D (5 bases). The CDR3 totals 14 residues. CDR1 is SGHDT and CDR2 is YYEEEE in the germline V gene. The V and J ends lost 3 bases and 4 bases respectively, with 13 bases between them.

The chain combines TRBV4-1 with TRBJ2-3, with D possibly TRBD2 on 6 matching bases. Germline V lookup: CDR1 MGHRA, CDR2 YSYEKL. The CDR3 is made up of 14 amino acids. Deletions cut 4 bases from V and 0 bases from J, with 8 bases between. CDR3 residues: CASSPLASTDTQYF. The CDR3, as DNA: TGCGCCAGCAGCCCACTAGCTAGCACAGATACGCAGTATTTT.

The chain carries TRBV25-1 and TRBJ1-4; TRBD1 aligns across 7 bases. CDR3 length: 15 amino acids. V lost 3 bases and J lost 3; bases outside the gene matches: 4. Per the germline V gene, CDR1 is MGHDK and CDR2 is SYGVNS. CDR3 nucleotides: TGTGCCAGCAGTGAGGACAGGCGGGCTAATGAAAAACTGTTTTTT. It encodes CASSEDRRANEKLFF.

The chain joins TRBV5-1 to TRBJ2-2; D may be TRBD1 (5 bases). CDR1 and CDR2 (germline): SGHRS, YFSETQ. The CDR3 sequence is 16 residues long. V was shortened by 4 bases and J by 4 bases, with 17 bases between the two germline ends. The CDR3 nucleotides read TGCGCCAGCAGCCTCCGGACAAAAGCGCCCACCGGGGAGCTGTTTTTT. Translated: CASSLRTKAPTGELFF.

CDR3 sequence: CASSLAGTDTQYF. CDR3 nucleotide sequence: TGTGCCAGCAGCTTGGCCGGGACAGATACGCAGTATTTT. This chain connects TRBV5-4 to TRBJ2-3; unclear D gene. V was shortened by 0 bases and J by 3 bases, with 5 bases between the two germline ends. The CDR3 contains 13 residues. CDR1 SGHNT and CDR2 YYREEE come from the germline V gene (reference sequence).

This clone has just a few counts. The chain is built from TRBV2 and TRBJ2-1; TRBD1 matches at 9 bases. Per the germline V gene, CDR1 is SNHLY and CDR2 is FYNNEI. V was pared by 3 bases and J by 7 bases, with 4 bases of the junction left unmatched. This CDR3 contains 14 residues. DNA of the CDR3: TGTGCCAGCAGTGACCGGACAGGGGCAAATGAGCAGTTCTTC. The encoded protein is CASSDRTGANEQFF.

This chain joins TRBV6-1 and TRBJ1-4; no clear D. V gave up 6 bases and J gave up 0 bases, with 8 bases separating them. Per the germline V gene, CDR1 is MNHNS and CDR2 is SASEGT. The CDR3 extends over 14 amino acids. As DNA, the CDR3 is TGTGCCAGCAGCCAGAGGACAACTAATGAAAAACTGTTTTTT. It translates to CASSQRTTNEKLFF.

This rearrangement joins TRBV10-1 to TRBJ1-1, with D possibly matching TRBD1 (5 bases). With 3 bases removed from V and 1 base from J, the gap between germline ends came to 9 bases. Germline V lookup: CDR1 WNHNN, CDR2 SYGVQD (reference sequence). CDR3 length: 14 amino acids. CDR3 sequence (DNA): TGCGCCAGCAGTGAACCAGGGCGGAACACTGAAGCTTTCTTT. It yields the protein CASSEPGRNTEAFF.

This clone was observed a single time. This rearrangement joins TRBV7-2 to TRBJ1-2; 7 bases align to TRBD1. Germline V gene sequence: CDR1 SGHTA, CDR2 FQGNSA. Unmatched junction bases numbered 7, after V lost 1 base and J lost 5 bases. The CDR3 is 15 amino acids. The CDR3 nucleotides read TGTGCCAGCAGCTTAGGTTTGGGACAGACGTATGGCTACACCTTC. Translating gives CASSLGLGQTYGYTF.

V usage is TRBV6-6 and J usage is TRBJ1-2; perhaps TRBD1 as D (6 bases). V was shortened by 7 bases and J by 5 bases, with 11 bases between the two germline ends. The CDR3 consists of 12 residues. Germline CDR1 reads MNHNY; CDR2 reads SVGAGI (reference sequence). CDR3: CASTQGRYGYTF. In DNA form, the CDR3 reads TGTGCCAGCACCCAGGGGCGGTATGGCTACACCTTC.

This clone came up once. The chain combines TRBV6-5 with TRBJ2-7; possible D gene TRBD1, 5 bases. The CDR3 runs 13 residues. Germline V gene sequence: CDR1 MNHEY, CDR2 SVGAGI. Trimming left V 7 bases short and J 7 bases short, with 17 bases between. The CDR3 sequence: CASTVGDNQEQYF. CDR3 DNA: TGTGCCAGCACTGTAGGGGATAACCAGGAGCAGTACTTC.

The genes are TRBV2 and TRBJ1-6; no reliable D call. From germline, CDR1 is SNHLY and CDR2 FYNNEI. Trimming pared 4 bases from V and 9 bases from J, leaving 10 bases between. The CDR3 sequence is 13 residues long. Here the CDR3 reads CASSVRSGSPLHF. The CDR3 DNA reads as TGTGCCAGCAGTGTCCGGTCGGGTTCACCCCTCCACTTT.

V usage is TRBV7-8 and J usage is TRBJ1-3; 7 bases are shared with TRBD1. The CDR3 is 16 amino acids. Germline CDR1 SGHVS, CDR2 FQNEAQ. Trimming at V came to 5 bases and at J to 4 bases, leaving 11 bases not matched to a gene. CDR3 protein: CASSNRQGRGGNTIYF. The CDR3 region has the DNA TGTGCCAGCAGCAATCGACAGGGCCGGGGGGGAAACACCATATATTTT.

V and J are TRBV18 and TRBJ2-3; 9 nucleotides line up with TRBD1. Germline-derived CDR1 and CDR2 are KGHSH and LQKENI. V shed 0 bases, J shed 6 bases, and the junction held 7 bases outside the gene matches. The CDR3 loop spans 16 amino acids. The CDR3 nucleotides are TGTGCCAGCTCACCACCACTGGGACAGGGAAGGGATACGCAGTATTTT. It yields the protein CASSPPLGQGRDTQYF.

V is TRBV4-3 and J is TRBJ1-1; D call uncertain. Germline V gives CDR1 LGHNA, CDR2 YSLEER. The CDR3 loop spans 13 amino acids. The V gene lost 4 bases and the J gene lost 1 base, with 7 bases spanning the gap. CDR3 sequence reads: CASSLLGNTEAFF. The CDR3 DNA is TGCGCCAGCAGCCTACTAGGGAACACTGAAGCTTTCTTT.

This clone has more than one count but fewer than ten. The chain links TRBV4-1 to TRBJ1-5; TRBD1 aligns across 7 bases. This CDR3 region has 16 residues. The germline CDR1 and CDR2 sequences are MGHRA and YSYEKL. V dropped 0 bases and J dropped 4; count of bases not matched to a gene: 6. The CDR3 DNA reads as TGCGCCAGCAGCCAAGAAGGGGGCCAGATGAATCAGCCCCAGCATTTT. The encoded protein is CASSQEGGQMNQPQHF.

The DNA for the CDR3 is TGTGCCAGCAGCCATCCCCCGGGACTAGCGGGAGGTCGAAAAACCCTGGAGCCCGGGGAGCTGTTTTTT. It is translated as CASSHPPGLAGGRKTLEPGELFF. The chain links TRBV7-8 to TRBJ2-2; TRBD2 aligns across 15 bases. The CDR3 totals 23 residues. CDR1 and CDR2 from the germline V gene are SGHVS and FQNEAQ. The V gene end was trimmed by 5 bases and the J gene end by 6 bases; junction bases not matched to a gene: 25.

This chain connects TRBV19 to TRBJ1-4, with TRBD1 matching over 7 bases. Looked up from germline, CDR1 is LNHDA and CDR2 is SQIVND (reference sequence). The CDR3 runs 15 residues. With V trimmed by 2 bases and J by 7 bases, 7 bases remained unmatched. CDR3: CASSITGQLGEKLFF. As DNA, the CDR3 is TGTGCCAGTAGTATAACGGGACAGCTGGGTGAAAAACTGTTTTTT.

The rearrangement joins TRBV5-1 to TRBJ2-2; a weak D match, TRBD1 (5 bases). Germline V gene lookup returns CDR1 SGHRS and CDR2 YFSETQ. CDR3 length: 15 residues. Between the trimmed V and J ends, which lost 6 bases and 7 bases, there was a span of 19 bases. CDR3 sequence reads: CASTLRGLAGGELFF. The CDR3 coding sequence is TGCGCCAGCACCTTAAGGGGTTTAGCTGGCGGGGAGCTGTTTTTT.